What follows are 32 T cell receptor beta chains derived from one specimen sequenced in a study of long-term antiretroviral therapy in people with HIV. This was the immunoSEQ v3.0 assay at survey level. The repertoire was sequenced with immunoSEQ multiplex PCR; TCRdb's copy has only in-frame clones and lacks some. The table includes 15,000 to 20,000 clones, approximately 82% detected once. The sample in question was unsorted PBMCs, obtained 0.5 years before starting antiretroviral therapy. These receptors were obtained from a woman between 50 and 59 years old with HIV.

The CDR3 reads CASSFPGYQPQHF. CDR3 bases: TGTGCCAGCAGTTTTCCAGGATACCAGCCCCAGCATTTT. This sequence joins TRBV27 and TRBJ1-5; D is ambiguous. The CDR3 sequence is 13 residues long. The V gene lost 3 bases and the J gene lost 7 bases, with 10 bases spanning the gap. Germline V gene lookup returns CDR1 MNHEY and CDR2 SMNVEV (reference sequence).

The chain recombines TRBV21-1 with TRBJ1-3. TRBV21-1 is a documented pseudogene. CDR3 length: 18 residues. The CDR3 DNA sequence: TGTGCCAGCAGCAATTGGGATAAACATTATTACTCTGGAAACACCATATATTTT. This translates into CASSNWDKHYYSGNTIYF.

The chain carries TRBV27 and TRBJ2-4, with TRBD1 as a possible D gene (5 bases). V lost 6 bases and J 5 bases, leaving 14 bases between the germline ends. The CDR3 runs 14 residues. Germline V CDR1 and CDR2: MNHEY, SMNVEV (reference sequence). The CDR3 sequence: CASRGSGRQNIQYF. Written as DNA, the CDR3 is TGTGCCAGCAGGGGGTCAGGGCGGCAAAACATTCAGTACTTC.

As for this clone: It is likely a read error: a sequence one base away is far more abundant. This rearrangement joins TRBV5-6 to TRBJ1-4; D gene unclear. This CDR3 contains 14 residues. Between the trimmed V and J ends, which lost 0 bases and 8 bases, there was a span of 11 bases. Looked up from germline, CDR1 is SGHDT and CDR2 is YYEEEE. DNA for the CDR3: TGTGCCAGCAGCTTGGCCGGGGAGGACGAAAAACTGTTTTTT. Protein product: CASSLAGEDEKLFF.

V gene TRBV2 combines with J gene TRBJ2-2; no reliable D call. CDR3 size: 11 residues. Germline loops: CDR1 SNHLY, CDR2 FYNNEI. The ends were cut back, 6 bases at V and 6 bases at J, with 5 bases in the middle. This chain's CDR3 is CASRVSGELFF. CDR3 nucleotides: TGTGCCAGCAGGGTCTCCGGGGAGCTGTTTTTT.

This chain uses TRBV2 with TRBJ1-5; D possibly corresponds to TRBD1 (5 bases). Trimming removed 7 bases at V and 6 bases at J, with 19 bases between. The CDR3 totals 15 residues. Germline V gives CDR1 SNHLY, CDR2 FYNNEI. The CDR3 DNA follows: TGTGCCAGCACCCCGGGGGGAGGGGAGGCTCAGCCCCAGCATTTT. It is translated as CASTPGGGEAQPQHF.

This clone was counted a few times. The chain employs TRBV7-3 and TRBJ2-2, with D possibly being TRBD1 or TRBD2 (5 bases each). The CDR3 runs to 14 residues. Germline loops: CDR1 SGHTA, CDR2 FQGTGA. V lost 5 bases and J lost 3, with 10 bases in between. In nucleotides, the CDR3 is TGTGCCAGCAGCCAGGGACCGGACACCGGGGAGCTGTTTTTT. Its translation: CASSQGPDTGELFF.

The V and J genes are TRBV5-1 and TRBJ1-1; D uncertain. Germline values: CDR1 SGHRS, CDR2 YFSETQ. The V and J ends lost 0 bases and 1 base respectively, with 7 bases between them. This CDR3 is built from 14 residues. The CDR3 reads CASSLDRQNTEAFF. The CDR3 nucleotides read TGCGCCAGCAGCTTGGATCGACAGAACACTGAAGCTTTCTTT.

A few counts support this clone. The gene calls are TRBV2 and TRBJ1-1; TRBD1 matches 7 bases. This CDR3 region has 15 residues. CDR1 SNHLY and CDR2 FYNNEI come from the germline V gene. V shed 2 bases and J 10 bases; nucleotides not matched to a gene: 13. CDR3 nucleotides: TGTGCCAGCAGTGAAAGGACAGGAGCCCCTAGGGCAGCTTTCTTT. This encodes CASSERTGAPRAAFF.

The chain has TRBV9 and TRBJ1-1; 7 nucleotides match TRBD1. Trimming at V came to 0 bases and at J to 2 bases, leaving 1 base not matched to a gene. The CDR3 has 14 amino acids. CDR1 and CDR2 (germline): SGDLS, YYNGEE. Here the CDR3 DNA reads TGTGCCAGCAGCGTAGGGACAGGTAACACTGAAGCTTTCTTT. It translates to CASSVGTGNTEAFF.

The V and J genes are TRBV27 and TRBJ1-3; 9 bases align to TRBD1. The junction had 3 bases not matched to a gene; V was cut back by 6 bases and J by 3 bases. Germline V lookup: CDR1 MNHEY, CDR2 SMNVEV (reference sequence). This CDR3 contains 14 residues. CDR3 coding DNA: TGTGCCAGCAGGGGACAGGGAGGTGGAAACACCATATATTTT. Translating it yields CASRGQGGGNTIYF.

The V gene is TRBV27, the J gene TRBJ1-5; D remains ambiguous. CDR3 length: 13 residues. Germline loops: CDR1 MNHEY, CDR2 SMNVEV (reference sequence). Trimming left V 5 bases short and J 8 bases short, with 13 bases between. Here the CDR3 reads CASSTRAYEPQHF. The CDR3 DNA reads TGTGCCAGCAGTACCCGGGCCTATGAGCCCCAGCATTTT.

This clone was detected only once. CDR3 region: CASSVETGELFF. The CDR3 region has the DNA TGCGCCAGCAGCGTGGAGACCGGGGAGCTGTTTTTT. The chain has TRBV5-1 and TRBJ2-2, with D hard to call. CDR3 length: 12 amino acids. V was pared by 4 bases and J by 5 bases, with 6 bases between. CDR1 and CDR2 (germline): SGHRS, YFSETQ.

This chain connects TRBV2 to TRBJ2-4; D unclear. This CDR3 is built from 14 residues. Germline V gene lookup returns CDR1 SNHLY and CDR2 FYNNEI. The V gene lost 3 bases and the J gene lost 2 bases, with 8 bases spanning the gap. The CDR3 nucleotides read TGTGCCAGCAGTGACGGCTTAACCAAAAACATTCAGTACTTC. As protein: CASSDGLTKNIQYF.

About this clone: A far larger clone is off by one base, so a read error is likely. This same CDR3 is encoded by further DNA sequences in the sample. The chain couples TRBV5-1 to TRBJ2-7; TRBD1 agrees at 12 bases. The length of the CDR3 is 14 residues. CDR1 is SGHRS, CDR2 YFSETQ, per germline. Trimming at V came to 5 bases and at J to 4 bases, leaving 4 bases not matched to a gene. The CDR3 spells CASRPGQGAYEQYF. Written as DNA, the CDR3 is TGCGCCAGCAGACCGGGACAGGGGGCGTACGAGCAGTACTTC.

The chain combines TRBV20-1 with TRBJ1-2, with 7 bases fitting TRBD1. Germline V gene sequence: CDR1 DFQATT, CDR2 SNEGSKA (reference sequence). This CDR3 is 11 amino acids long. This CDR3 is CRTDRDYGYTF. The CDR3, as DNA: TGCAGGACTGACAGGGACTATGGCTACACCTTC.

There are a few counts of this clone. For the CDR3, the DNA is TGCGCCAGCAGCCAAGGGGGAGGGGGCTACTATGGCTACACCTTC. As protein: CASSQGGGGYYGYTF. The chain combines TRBV4-1 with TRBJ1-2, with 7 bases that match TRBD1. The CDR3 is 15 residues long. Unmatched junction bases numbered 5, after V lost 1 base and J lost 3 bases. Germline V gene sequence: CDR1 MGHRA, CDR2 YSYEKL.

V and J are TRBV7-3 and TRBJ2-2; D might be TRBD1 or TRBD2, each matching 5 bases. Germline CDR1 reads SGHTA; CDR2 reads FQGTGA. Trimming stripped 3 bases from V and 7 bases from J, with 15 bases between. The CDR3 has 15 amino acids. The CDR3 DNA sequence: TGTGCCAGCAGCTTGCGAGGGGCGAATTACGGGGAGCTGTTTTTT. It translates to CASSLRGANYGELFF.

The CDR3 sequence: CAIRATGAESSYEQYV. CDR3 nucleotides: TGTGCCATCAGAGCTACCGGGGCTGAAAGCTCCTACGAGCAGTACGTC. This chain connects TRBV10-3 to TRBJ2-7; D tentatively fits TRBD1 or TRBD2 (5 bases each). The ends were cut back, 6 bases at V and 0 bases at J, with 18 bases in the middle. From germline, CDR1 is ENHRY and CDR2 SYGVKD. This CDR3 has 16 residues.

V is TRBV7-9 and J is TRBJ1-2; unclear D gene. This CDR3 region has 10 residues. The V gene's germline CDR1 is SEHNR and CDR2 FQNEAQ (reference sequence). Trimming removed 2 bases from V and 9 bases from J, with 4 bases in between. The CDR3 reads CASSLNSYTF. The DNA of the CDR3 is TGTGCCAGCAGCTTAAATAGCTACACCTTC.

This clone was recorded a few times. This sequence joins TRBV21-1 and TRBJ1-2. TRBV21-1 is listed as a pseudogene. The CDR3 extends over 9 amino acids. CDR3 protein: CATPDGYTF. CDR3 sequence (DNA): TGTGCCACCCCCGATGGCTACACCTTC.

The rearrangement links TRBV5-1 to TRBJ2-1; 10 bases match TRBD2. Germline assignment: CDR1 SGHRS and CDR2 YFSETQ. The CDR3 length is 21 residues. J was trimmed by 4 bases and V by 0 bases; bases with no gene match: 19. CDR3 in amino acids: CASSLATLLYERGGYYNEQFF. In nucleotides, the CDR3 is TGCGCCAGCAGCTTGGCGACTCTTCTATATGAGCGGGGGGGATATTACAATGAGCAGTTCTTC.

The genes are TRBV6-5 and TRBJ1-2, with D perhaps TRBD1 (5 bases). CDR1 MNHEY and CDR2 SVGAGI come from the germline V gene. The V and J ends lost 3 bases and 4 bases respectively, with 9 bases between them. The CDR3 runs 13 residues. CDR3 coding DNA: TGTGCCAGCAGTTATCAGGACACCTATGGCTACACCTTC. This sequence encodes CASSYQDTYGYTF.

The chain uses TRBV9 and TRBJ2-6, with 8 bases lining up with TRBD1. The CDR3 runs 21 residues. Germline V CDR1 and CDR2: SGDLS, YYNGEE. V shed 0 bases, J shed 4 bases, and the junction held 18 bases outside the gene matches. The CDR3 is CASSVVPLIRQGLTGANVLTF. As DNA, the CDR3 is TGTGCCAGCAGCGTAGTCCCCCTCATTCGACAGGGGCTTACCGGGGCCAACGTCCTGACTTTC.

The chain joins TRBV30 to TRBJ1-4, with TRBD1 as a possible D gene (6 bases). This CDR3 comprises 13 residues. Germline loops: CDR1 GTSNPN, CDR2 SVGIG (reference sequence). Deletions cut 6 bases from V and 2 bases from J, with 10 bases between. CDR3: CACTGRTNEKLFF. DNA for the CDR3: TGTGCCTGTACAGGGAGGACTAATGAAAAACTGTTTTTT.

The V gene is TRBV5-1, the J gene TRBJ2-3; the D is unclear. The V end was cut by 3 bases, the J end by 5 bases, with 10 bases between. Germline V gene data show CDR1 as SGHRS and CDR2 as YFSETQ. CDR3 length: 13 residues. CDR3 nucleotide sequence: TGCGCCAGCAGCTCCTTTGGGGTAGATACGCAGTATTTT. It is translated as CASSSFGVDTQYF.

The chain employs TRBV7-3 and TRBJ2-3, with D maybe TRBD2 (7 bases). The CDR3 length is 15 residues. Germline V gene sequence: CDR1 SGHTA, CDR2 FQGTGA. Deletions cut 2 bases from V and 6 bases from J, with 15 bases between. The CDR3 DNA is TGTGCCAGCAGCTTAGTAAGGGGGGGCCACGATACGCAGTATTTT. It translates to CASSLVRGGHDTQYF.

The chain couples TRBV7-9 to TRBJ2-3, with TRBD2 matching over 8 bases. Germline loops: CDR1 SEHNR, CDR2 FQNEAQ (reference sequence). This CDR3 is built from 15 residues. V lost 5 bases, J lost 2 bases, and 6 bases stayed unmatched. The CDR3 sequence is CASSAAGGLTDTQYF. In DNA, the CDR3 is TGTGCCAGCAGCGCGGCGGGGGGACTCACAGATACGCAGTATTTT.

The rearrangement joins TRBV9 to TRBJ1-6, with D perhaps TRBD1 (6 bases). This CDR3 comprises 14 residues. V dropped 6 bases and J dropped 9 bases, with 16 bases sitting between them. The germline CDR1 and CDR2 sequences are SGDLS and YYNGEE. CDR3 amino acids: CASTRRDKSSPLHF. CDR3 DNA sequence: TGTGCCAGCACCCGTAGGGACAAATCTTCACCCCTCCACTTT.

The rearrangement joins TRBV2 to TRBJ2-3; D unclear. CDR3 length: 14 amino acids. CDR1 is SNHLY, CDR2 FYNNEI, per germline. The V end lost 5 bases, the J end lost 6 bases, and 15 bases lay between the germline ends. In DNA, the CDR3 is TGTGCCAGCAGTATGAGTAGTCTCCTGGATACGCAGTATTTT. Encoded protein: CASSMSSLLDTQYF. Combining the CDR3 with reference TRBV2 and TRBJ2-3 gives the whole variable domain EPEVTQTPSHQVTQMGQEVILRCVPISNHLYFYWYRQILGQKVEFLVSFYNNEISEKSEIFDDQFSVERPDGSNFTLKIRSTKLEDSAMYFCASSMSSLLDTQYFGPGTRLTVL.

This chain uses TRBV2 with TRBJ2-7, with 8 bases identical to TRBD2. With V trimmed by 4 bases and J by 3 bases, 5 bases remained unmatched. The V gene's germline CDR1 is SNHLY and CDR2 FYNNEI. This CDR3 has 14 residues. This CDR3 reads CASSAAAGGYEQYV. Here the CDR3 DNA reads TGTGCCAGCAGTGCTGCGGCGGGGGGCTACGAGCAGTACGTC.

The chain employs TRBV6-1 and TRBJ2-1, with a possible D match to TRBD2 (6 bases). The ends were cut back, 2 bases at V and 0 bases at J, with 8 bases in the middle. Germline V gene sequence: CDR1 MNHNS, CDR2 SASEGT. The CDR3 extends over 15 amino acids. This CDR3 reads CASSEPGGSYNEQFF. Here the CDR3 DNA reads TGTGCCAGCAGTGAACCCGGGGGCTCCTACAATGAGCAGTTCTTC.